This T cell receptor (beta chain) was recovered during a study of radiation and T cells in renal cell carcinoma. Findings and limits, study-wide: Top tumor clonotypes rose in blood 2 weeks post-radiation, then contracted. Baseline intratumoral clonotype presence is unknown without pretreatment biopsies.

The time point denotes: blood 2 weeks post-SBRT. Documented treatment: 15 Gy SBRT to primary tumor, nephrectomy 4 weeks later. Blood was sampled at baseline, 2 weeks and 4 weeks after SBRT. The tumor was a clear cell renal cell carcinoma. Sequenced by immunoSEQ multiplex PCR; TCRdb stores in-frame clones only, minus some. The sample lists tens of thousands of clones; approximately 86% were seen once. A note on this clone: Antigen unknown.

V lost 7 bases, J lost 4 bases, and 6 bases stayed unmatched. The CDR3 covers 15 residues. CDR1 and CDR2 (germline): MNHNY, SVGAGI (reference sequence). The origin of this receptor is a woman in her fifties or sixties with renal cell carcinoma. V and J are TRBV6-6 and TRBJ2-1, with 11 bases identical to TRBD2. This specimen consisted of blood, obtained from a patient whose treatment included radiotherapy and nephrectomy. The CDR3 DNA reads as TGTGCCAGCACCAAGACTAGCGGGGAGTACAATGAGCAGTTCTTC. Protein product: CASTKTSGEYNEQFF.